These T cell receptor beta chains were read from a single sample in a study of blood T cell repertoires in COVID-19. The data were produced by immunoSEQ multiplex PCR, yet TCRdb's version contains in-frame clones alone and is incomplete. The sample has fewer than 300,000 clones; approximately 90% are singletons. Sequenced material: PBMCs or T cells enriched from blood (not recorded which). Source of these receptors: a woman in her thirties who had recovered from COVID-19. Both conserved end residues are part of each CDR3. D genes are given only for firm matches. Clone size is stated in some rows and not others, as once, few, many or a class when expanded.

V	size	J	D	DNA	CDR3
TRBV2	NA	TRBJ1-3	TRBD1	TGTGCCAGCAGTTTGGGGACAGGGTATTCGTCTGGAAACACCATATATTTT	CASSLGTGYSSGNTIYF
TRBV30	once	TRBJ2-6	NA	TGTGCCTGGAGTGCCGTCTCTGGGGCCAACGTCCTGACTTTC	CAWSAVSGANVLTF
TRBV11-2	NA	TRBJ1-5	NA	TGTGCCAGCAGCTTAGTAGGCGGGGATCAGCCCCAGCATTTT	CASSLVGGDQPQHF
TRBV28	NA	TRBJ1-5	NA	TGTGCCAGCAGTCCACCGGGACAACCTAGCAATCAGCCCCAGCATTTT	CASSPPGQPSNQPQHF
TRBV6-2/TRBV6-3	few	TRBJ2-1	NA	TGTGCCAGCAGTTACTCCGGGGCGGGACTTTCCTACAATGAGCAGTTCTTC	CASSYSGAGLSYNEQFF
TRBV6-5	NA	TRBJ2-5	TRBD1	TGTGCCAGCAGTTACACGACAGGGTCCCAAGAGACCCAGTACTTC	CASSYTTGSQETQYF
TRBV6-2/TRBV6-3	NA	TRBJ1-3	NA	TGTGCCAGCAGTTACTCGGACACAGGGTACTCTGGAAACACCATATATTTT	CASSYSDTGYSGNTIYF
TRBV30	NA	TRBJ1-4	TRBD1	TGTGCCTGGCGAAAGGACAGGGGTAATGAAAAACTGTTTTTT	CAWRKDRGNEKLFF
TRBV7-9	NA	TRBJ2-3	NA	TGTGCCAGCAGCCGAGCCACAGATACGCAGTATTTT	CASSRATDTQYF
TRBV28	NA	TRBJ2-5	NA	TGTGCCAGCAGTTTCCCTTTTCCGGAGACCCAGTACTTC	CASSFPFPETQYF
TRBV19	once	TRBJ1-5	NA	TGTGCCAGTAGTATTATCAGGGGCGCTACGGGACAGCCCCAGCATTTT	CASSIIRGATGQPQHF
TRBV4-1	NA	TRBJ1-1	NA	TGCGCCAGCAGCCATGCTACAGGGTTGAACACTGAAGCTTTCTTT	CASSHATGLNTEAFF
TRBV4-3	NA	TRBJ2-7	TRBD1	TGCGCCAGCAGCCAAGAGTCAGGGGGCTACGAGCAGTACTTC	CASSQESGGYEQYF
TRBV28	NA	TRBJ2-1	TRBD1	TGTGCCAGCAGTTTTTGGACAGGGTACAATGAGCAGTTCTTC	CASSFWTGYNEQFF
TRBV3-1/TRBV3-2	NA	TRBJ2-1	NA	TGTGCCAGCAGCCAAGATTCTCCGTTCAGCTCCTACAATGAGCAGTTCTTC	CASSQDSPFSSYNEQFF
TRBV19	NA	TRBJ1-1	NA	TGTGCCAGTAGTATAGTACAGGACACTGAAGCTTTCTTT	CASSIVQDTEAFF
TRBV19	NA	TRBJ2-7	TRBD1	TGTGCCAGTAGTATCGGGGACAGGGGGCGGTACGAGCAGTACTTC	CASSIGDRGRYEQYF
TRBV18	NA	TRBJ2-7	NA	TGTGCCAGCTCATCAGGGGCAGGCGGAACCTACGAGCAGTACTTC	CASSSGAGGTYEQYF
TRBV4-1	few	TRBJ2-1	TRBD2	TGCGCCAGCAGCGCTAGCGGGAGGATGAATGAGCAGTTCTTC	CASSASGRMNEQFF
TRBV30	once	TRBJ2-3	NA	TGTGCCTGGAAAGATAAGGGGTTTTGGGCAGATACGCAGTATTTT	CAWKDKGFWADTQYF
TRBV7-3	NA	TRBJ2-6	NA	TGTGCCAGCAGCTTAGTAGCAGATGGGGCCAACGTCCTGACTTTC	CASSLVADGANVLTF
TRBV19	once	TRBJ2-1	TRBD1	TGTGCCAGTAGTATGACAGGGGATTTCGGCAATGAGCAGTTCTTC	CASSMTGDFGNEQFF
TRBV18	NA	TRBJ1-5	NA	TGTGCCAGCTCACCGCGGGAGGGAAATCAGCCCCAGCATTTT	CASSPREGNQPQHF
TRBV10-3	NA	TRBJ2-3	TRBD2	TGTGCCATCAGTGAGTCCAGCGGGAGAGGTGCAGATACGCAGTATTTT	CAISESSGRGADTQYF
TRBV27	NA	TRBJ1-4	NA	TGTGCCAGCAGTTTGAGACAGGTTAATGAAAAACTGTTTTTT	CASSLRQVNEKLFF
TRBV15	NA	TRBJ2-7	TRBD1	TGTGCCACCAGCAGAGGGGCCGGGACAGGGGCCTACGAGCAGTACTTC	CATSRGAGTGAYEQYF
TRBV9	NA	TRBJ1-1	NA	TGTGCCAGCAGCGTATCCGGGGGAAACACTGAAGCTTTCTTT	CASSVSGGNTEAFF
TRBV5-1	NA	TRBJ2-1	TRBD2	TGCGCCAGCAGCTCCCAGACTAGCGGGAGGACCAATGAGCAGTTCTTC	CASSSQTSGRTNEQFF
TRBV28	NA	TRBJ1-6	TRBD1	TGTGCCAGCAGTACAATCAGGGGGAATAATTCACCCCTCCACTTT	CASSTIRGNNSPLHF
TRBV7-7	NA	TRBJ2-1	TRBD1	TGTGCTAGCAGCTTAGACAGGGGCTCCTACAATGAGCAGTTCTTC	CASSLDRGSYNEQFF
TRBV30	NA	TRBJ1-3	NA	TGTGCCTGGAGTCGGGGGGCGGGCTCTGGAAACACCATATATTTT	CAWSRGAGSGNTIYF
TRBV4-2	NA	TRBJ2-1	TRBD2	TGTGCCAGCAGCCCCTGGGGTACTAGCGGGACTGGGGTATTCTCCTACAATGAGCAGTTCTTC	CASSPWGTSGTGVFSYNEQFF
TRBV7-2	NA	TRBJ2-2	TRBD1	TGTGCCAGCAGCACCCGGACAGGGAAGAACACCGGGGAGCTGTTTTTT	CASSTRTGKNTGELFF
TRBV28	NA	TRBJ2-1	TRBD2	TGTGCCAGCAGTTTAGACCGACTAGCGGCAAATGAGCAGTTCTTC	CASSLDRLAANEQFF